This T cell receptor beta chain was profiled in a study of spatial heterogeneity in lung cancer. Study information: The correlation between TCR transcript counts in tumor regions and a T cell module score from matched bulk RNA-seq was strong. Findings and caveats of the study: Estimates put coverage of tumor T cells 7% to 8% for alpha and 11% to 15% for beta chains. Tumor mutation counts were tracked by expanded intratumoral alpha and beta TCR counts.

Using its own MiXCR run on the 5' RACE reads, TCRdb lists one record per CDR3 protein. The profile shows about 7,800 distinct CDR3 sequences, over 15% of them singletons. Time point specified: sample taken at primary tumor resection. The donor group consisted of around 77 patients who had untreated, early-stage non-small cell lung cancer. In regard to this clonotype: The antigen is not known.

The specimen comprised lung tumor tissue, sampled at surgery. The sequence derives from a female donor with early-stage non-small cell lung cancer.

The CDR3 region has the DNA TGTGCAGCTGGGACAGGGGGCTACGAGCAGTACTTC. Its protein is CAAGTGGYEQYF. The genes are TRBV28 and TRBJ2-7; 11 nucleotides align to TRBD1. The CDR3 totals 12 residues. CDR1 is MDHEN and CDR2 is SYDVKM in the germline V gene.